The clone carrying this TCR beta chain appeared many times. Its specificity is unknown. The CDR3 totals 12 residues. Trimming cost V 3 bases and J 5 bases, with 6 bases left between them. The germline CDR1 and CDR2 sequences are ENHRY and SYGVKD. The data derive from a study of CD8 T cells in ankylosing spondylitis. The study's findings and limits: The study identified a TCR beta motif of seven or eight highly homologous variants that appeared characteristic of ankylosing spondylitis blood. Disease-linked clones were found to be CD8+ and relatively rare in peripheral blood. The clones that were linked to disease were reported to be significantly enriched in matched synovial fluid samples from ankylosing spondylitis patients.

The authors made TCR beta libraries by quantitative 5'-RACE with molecular barcodes. One entry per CDR3 protein results from TCRdb running MiXCR on the 5' RACE reads. The table records roughly 230,000 distinct CDR3 sequences, approximately 8.4% of them present only once. The sample taken for sequencing was blood, either unsorted or a sorted T cell fraction (not recorded which). The TCR sequence derives from a female donor with ankylosing spondylitis or in good health (not recorded which). This chain connects TRBV10-3 to TRBJ2-3; D not resolved. This chain's CDR3 is CAISDHLDTQYF. For the CDR3, the DNA is TGTGCCATCAGTGACCACCTAGATACGCAGTATTTT.